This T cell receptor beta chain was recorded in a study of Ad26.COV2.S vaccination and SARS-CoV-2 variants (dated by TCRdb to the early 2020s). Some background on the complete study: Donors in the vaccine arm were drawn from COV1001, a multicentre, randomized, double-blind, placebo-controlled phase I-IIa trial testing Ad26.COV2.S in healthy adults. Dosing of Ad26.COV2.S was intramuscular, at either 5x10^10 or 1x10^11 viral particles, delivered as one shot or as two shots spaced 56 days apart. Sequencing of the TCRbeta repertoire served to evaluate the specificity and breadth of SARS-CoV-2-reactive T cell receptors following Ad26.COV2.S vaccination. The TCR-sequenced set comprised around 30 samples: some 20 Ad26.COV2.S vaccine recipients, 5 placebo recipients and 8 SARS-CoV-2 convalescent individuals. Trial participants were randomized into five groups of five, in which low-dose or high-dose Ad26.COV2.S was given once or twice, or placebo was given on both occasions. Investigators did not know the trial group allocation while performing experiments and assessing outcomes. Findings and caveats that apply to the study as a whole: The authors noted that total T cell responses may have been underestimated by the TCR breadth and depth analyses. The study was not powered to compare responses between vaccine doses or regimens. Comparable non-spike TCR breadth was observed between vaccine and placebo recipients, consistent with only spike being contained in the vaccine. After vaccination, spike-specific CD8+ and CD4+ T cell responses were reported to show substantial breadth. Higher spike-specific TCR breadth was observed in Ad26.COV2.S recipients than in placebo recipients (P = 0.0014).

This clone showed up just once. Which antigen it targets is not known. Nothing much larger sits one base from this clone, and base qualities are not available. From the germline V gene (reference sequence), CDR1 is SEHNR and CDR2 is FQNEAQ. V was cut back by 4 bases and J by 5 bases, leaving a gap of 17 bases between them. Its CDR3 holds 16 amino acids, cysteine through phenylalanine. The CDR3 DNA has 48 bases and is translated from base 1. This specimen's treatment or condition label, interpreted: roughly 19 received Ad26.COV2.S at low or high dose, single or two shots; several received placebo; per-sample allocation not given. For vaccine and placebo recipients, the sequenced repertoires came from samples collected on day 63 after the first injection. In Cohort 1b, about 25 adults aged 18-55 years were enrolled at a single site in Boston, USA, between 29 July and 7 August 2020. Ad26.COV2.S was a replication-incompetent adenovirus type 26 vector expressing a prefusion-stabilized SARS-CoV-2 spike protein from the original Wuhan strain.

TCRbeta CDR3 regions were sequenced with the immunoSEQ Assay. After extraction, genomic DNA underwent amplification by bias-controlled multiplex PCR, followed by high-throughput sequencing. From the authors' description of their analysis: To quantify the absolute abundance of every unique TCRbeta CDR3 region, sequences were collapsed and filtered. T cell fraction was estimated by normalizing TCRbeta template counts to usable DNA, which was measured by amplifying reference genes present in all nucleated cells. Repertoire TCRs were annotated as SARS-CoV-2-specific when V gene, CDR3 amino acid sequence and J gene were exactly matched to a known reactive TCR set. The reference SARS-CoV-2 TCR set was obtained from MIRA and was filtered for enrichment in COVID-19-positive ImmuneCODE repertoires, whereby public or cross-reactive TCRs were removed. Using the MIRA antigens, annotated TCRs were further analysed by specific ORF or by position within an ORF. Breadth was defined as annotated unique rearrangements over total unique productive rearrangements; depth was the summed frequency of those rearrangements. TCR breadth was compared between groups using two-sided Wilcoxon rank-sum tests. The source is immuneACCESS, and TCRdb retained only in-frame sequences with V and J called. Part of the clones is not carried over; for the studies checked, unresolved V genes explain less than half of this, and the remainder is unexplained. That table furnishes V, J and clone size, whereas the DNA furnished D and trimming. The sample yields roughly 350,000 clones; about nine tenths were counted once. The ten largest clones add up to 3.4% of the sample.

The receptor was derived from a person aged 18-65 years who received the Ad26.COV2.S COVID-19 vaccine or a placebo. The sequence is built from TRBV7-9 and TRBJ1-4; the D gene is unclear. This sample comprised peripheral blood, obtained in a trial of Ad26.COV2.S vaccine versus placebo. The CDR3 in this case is CASSSPGRERNEKLFF. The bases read TGTGCCAGCAGCTCCCCCGGGCGAGAAAGAAATGAAAAACTGTTTTTT.